This T cell receptor (beta chain) was sequenced for a study of blood T cell repertoires in COVID-19. Whole-study context: Material from acute and convalescent COVID-19 was sourced from the United States, Italy and Spain. T cells, B-cell-depleted T cells, or PBMCs supplied cDNA or gDNA.

In the authors' workflow: Quantification of nucleated cells was approximated via reference gene primer amplification. Sequencing was performed with immunoSEQ multiplex PCR; in TCRdb, only in-frame clones are kept and a portion is missing. From that table come the V and J calls and clone size; the DNA was used to work out D and trimming. The sample yields 350,000 to 450,000 clones, approximately 86% seen once. This clonotype originated in a human donor in a cohort sampled during active COVID-19. The sequenced material came from peripheral blood.

CDR3 loop: CASSVGWGSGGAFF. Written as DNA, the CDR3 is TGTGCCAGCAGCGTAGGGTGGGGCTCAGGGGGAGCTTTCTTT. The chain employs TRBV9 and TRBJ1-1, with 7 bases identical to TRBD1. J was trimmed by 10 bases and V by 0 bases; bases with no gene match: 9. This CDR3 region has 14 residues. The germline gives CDR1 SGDLS, CDR2 YYNGEE. Using reference TRBV9 and TRBJ1-1 for the parts outside the CDR3, the full variable domain is DSGVTQTPKHLITATGQRVTLRCSPRSGDLSVYWYQQSLDQGLQFLIQYYNGEERAKGNILERFSAQQFPDLHSELNLSSLELGDSALYFCASSVGWGSGGAFFGQGTRLTVV.